Here is one T cell receptor (beta chain) with its context. Data came from immunoSEQ multiplex PCR; TCRdb stores just in-frame clones and leaves some out. The sample consists of some 300,000 clones, 88% of them appearing once. The ends lost 6 bases at V and 4 bases at J; junction bases unmatched: 8. Germline V CDR1 and CDR2: SGHTA, FQGNSA. This CDR3 spans 15 amino acids. These data originate in a study of blood T cell repertoires in COVID-19. The source is a woman in her 30s who had recovered from COVID-19. What was sequenced was peripheral blood. The chain joins TRBV7-2 to TRBJ2-5; 10 positions match TRBD2. CDR3 DNA: TGTGCCAGCAGGGTAAAGCGGGGGGGAGGAGAGACCCAGTACTTC. It is translated as CASRVKRGGGETQYF.